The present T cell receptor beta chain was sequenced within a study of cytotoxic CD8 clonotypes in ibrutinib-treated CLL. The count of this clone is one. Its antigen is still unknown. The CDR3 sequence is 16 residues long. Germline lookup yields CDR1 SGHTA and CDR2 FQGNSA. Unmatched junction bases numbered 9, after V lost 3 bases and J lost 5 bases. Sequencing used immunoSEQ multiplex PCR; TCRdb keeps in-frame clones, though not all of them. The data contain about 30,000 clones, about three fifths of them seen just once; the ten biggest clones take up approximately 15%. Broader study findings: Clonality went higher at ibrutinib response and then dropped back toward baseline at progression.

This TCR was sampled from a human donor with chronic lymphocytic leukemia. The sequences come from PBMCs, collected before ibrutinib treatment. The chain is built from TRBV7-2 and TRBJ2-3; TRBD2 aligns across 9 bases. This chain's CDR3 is CASSFTAGGRGDTQYF. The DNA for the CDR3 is TGTGCCAGCAGCTTCACAGCGGGGGGCCGAGGAGATACGCAGTATTTT.